This TCR beta chain was retrieved from a study of PD-1 blockade in mismatch repair-deficient tumors. Overall study context: Patients had about 13 mismatch repair-deficient cancer types and were previously treated and progressing. The study, taken as a whole, reports: Rapid post-treatment expansion, then contraction, generally preceding radiologic response, marked tumor-resident clones.

TCR sequencing covered three patients who responded to pembrolizumab. Using immunoSEQ multiplex PCR, the repertoire was profiled, and TCRdb retains in-frame clones only, with some absent. This sample has approximately 80,000 clones, with 70% to 90% found just once. This CDR3 spans 11 amino acids. The V gene lost 2 bases and the J gene lost 9 bases, with 8 bases spanning the gap. CDR1 is DFQATT and CDR2 is SNEGSKA in the germline V gene (reference sequence). This clone was counted many times. The antigen is not known. The source of this sequence is an adult with mismatch repair-deficient cancer. V is TRBV20-1 and J is TRBJ2-1; possible D gene TRBD2, 5 bases. The sample here was peripheral blood, taken 44 weeks after starting pembrolizumab. The CDR3 reads CSARSGIEQFF. CDR3 bases: TGCAGTGCTAGATCGGGGATTGAGCAGTTCTTC.